In its sample, the clone carrying this T cell receptor beta chain was seen once. As yet, its antigen is unknown. The data belong to a study of early stage breast cancer tumors. Study results and caveats: Compared with adjacent normal breast tissue, tumors showed roughly 2.4-fold greater T cell density and higher clonality.

This table comes from immunoSEQ multiplex PCR, and its TCRdb copy is limited to in-frame clones, with some not included. The data show fewer than 90,000 clones, more than 65% seen once. V lost 5 bases, J lost 4 bases, and 11 bases lay in between. This CDR3 contains 13 residues. The germline CDR1 and CDR2 sequences are LNHDA and SQIVND (reference sequence). Sequenced input: blood. The sequence came from a person between 60 and 70 years old with breast cancer. V usage is TRBV19 and J usage is TRBJ2-5; no clear D. CDR3 DNA sequence: TGTGCCAGTAGTTGGGCAGTTGGAGAGACCCAGTACTTC. Its translation is CASSWAVGETQYF.